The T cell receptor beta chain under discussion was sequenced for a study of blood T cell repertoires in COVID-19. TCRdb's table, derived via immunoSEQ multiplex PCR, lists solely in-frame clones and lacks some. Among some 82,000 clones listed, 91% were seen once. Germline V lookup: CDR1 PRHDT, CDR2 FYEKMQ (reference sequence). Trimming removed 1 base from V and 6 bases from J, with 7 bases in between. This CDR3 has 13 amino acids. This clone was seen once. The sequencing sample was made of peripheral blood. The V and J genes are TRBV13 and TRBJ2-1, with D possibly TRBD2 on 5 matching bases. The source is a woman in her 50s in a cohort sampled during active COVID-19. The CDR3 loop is CASSLASSNEQFF. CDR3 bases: TGTGCCAGCAGCTTAGCTAGCTCCAATGAGCAGTTCTTC.